This is a list of T cell receptor beta chains from one sample in a study of identical twins. TCRdb processed the 5' RACE reads anew with MiXCR; each CDR3 protein has one entry. Of about 890,000 distinct CDR3 sequences listed, approximately 13% were seen once; the top ten hold around 1.6%. These data were likewise used in another study, on yellow fever vaccine responses in identical twins.

Sequenced input: PBMCs. These receptors were collected from a woman between 18 and 30 years old in good health. CDR3s include the opening cysteine and the closing phenylalanine or tryptophan. The D gene is left open where the match is weak. Clone size is given for some rows only: seen once, a few or many times, or a class if the clone is expanded.

D	V	size	J	DNA	CDR3
NA	TRBV20-1	few	TRBJ2-3	TGCAGTGCCCAGCCTTGGGATACGGATACGCAGTATTTT	CSAQPWDTDTQYF
TRBD2	TRBV25-1	NA	TRBJ2-3	TGTGCCAGCAGTGAATTTGGCGGGAGGGGGGGTACAGATACGCAGTATTTT	CASSEFGGRGGTDTQYF
TRBD1	TRBV6-1	many	TRBJ1-1	TGTGCCAGCAGGGACAGGGTAGAGCTCGGTGAAGCTTTCTTT	CASRDRVELGEAFF
TRBD1	TRBV10-3	many	TRBJ2-7	TGTGCCATCAGAGGGACAGGGGGCATCCACGAGCAGTACTTC	CAIRGTGGIHEQYF
NA	TRBV12-3/TRBV12-4	NA	TRBJ2-5	TGTGCCAGCAGTTTATGGACAACGAGAGGGGAGACCCAGTACTTC	CASSLWTTRGETQYF
TRBD2	TRBV15	NA	TRBJ2-5	TGTGCCACCAGCAGAGAAAGTAGCGGGAGGGCTCTACGAGAGACCCAGTACTTC	CATSRESSGRALRETQYF
NA	TRBV3-1	NA	TRBJ2-7	TGTGCCAGCAGCCAAGATGTAGAGCAGTACTTC	CASSQDVEQYF
NA	TRBV29-1	few	TRBJ2-5	TGCAGCGATCAGCAAGAGACCCAGTACTTC	CSDQQETQYF
NA	TRBV7-9	few	TRBJ2-2	TGTGCCAGCAGCCCTGGGCAGGCGAGTCCCGGGGAGCTGTTTTTT	CASSPGQASPGELFF
TRBD2	TRBV12-3/TRBV12-4	few	TRBJ2-5	TGTGCCAGCAGTTTCCGACTAGCGCTTGGAGAGACCCAGTACTTC	CASSFRLALGETQYF
NA	TRBV29-1	many	TRBJ1-1	TGCAGCGCAAAACAGCTCCTCAACACTGAAGCTTTCTTT	CSAKQLLNTEAFF
TRBD2	TRBV12-3/TRBV12-4	many	TRBJ2-7	TGTGCCAGCAAGCGCGGGGGTGGTTACGAGCAGTACTTC	CASKRGGGYEQYF
TRBD2	TRBV18	NA	TRBJ2-1	TGTGCCAGCTCACTCCTACCAGCGGGAGCGTACAATGAGCAGTTCTTC	CASSLLPAGAYNEQFF
TRBD1	TRBV10-3	NA	TRBJ1-1	TGTGCCATCAGTGGTGGACAGGGGGTTACTGAAGCTTTCTTT	CAISGGQGVTEAFF
NA	TRBV6-4	NA	TRBJ1-1	TGTGCCAGCAGCCTTACCCCTGGGTACACTGAAGCTTTCTTT	CASSLTPGYTEAFF
NA	TRBV2	few	TRBJ1-5	TGTGCCAGCAGTGAGTACAGGGTAACAAATCAGCCCCAGCATTTT	CASSEYRVTNQPQHF
TRBD2	TRBV4-1	NA	TRBJ2-3	TGCGCCAGCGGTTCTAGCGGGAGTGATACGCAGTATTTT	CASGSSGSDTQYF
NA	TRBV12-3/TRBV12-4	many	TRBJ2-3	TGTGCCAGCAGTTTAGGATCGGCAGATACGCAGTATTTT	CASSLGSADTQYF
NA	TRBV10-3	NA	TRBJ2-2	TGTGCCATCAGTGAGTCCGCCCCAGCGGCCCTCGAAGGGGAGCTGTTTTTT	CAISESAPAALEGELFF
NA	TRBV20-1	NA	TRBJ2-3	TGCAGTGCTAGTTCGCAGGGCGCAGATACGCAGTATTTT	CSASSQGADTQYF
TRBD2	TRBV5-1	NA	TRBJ2-2	TGCGCCAGCAGTTTTACTAGCGGGAGTAACGGGGAGCTGTTTTTT	CASSFTSGSNGELFF